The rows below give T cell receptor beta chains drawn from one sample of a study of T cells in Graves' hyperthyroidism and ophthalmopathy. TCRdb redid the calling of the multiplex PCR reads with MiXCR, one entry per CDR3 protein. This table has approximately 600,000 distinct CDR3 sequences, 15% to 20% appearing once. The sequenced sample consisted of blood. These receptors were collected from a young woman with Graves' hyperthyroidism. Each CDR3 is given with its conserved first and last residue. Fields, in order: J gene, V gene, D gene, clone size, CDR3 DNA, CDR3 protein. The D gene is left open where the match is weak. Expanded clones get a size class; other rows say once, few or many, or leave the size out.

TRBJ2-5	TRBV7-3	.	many	TGTGCCAGCAGCCGACGCAGCCAAGAGACCCAGTACTTC	CASSRRSQETQYF
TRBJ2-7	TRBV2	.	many	TGTGCCAGTCACCCACCTGCGGATTCCTACGAGCAGTACTTC	CASHPPADSYEQYF
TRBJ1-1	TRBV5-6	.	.	TGTGCCAGCAGCGGTAATCTGCTTGAAGCTTTCTTT	CASSGNLLEAFF
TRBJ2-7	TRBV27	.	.	TGTGCCAGCAGTAAAGACAGGTCCCCGTACTACGAGCAGTACTTC	CASSKDRSPYYEQYF
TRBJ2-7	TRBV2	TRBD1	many	TGTGCCAGCATCCCTGACAGGGGGTACGAGCAGTACTTC	CASIPDRGYEQYF
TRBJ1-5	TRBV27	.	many	TGTGCCAGCAGTTTAGGGGCTTATAGCAATCAGCCCCAGCATTTT	CASSLGAYSNQPQHF
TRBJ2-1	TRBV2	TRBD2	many	TGTGCCAGTGGGGGGGGAGGAACCTACAATGAGCAGTTCTTC	CASGGGGTYNEQFF
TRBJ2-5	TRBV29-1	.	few	TGCAGCGTTCAACAGGGTGTAGAGACCCAGTACTTC	CSVQQGVETQYF
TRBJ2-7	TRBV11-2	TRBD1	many	TGTGCCAGCAGATCCCTTCGTCGGGACAGAAAGTACGAGCAGTACTTC	CASRSLRRDRKYEQYF
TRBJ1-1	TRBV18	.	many	TGTGCCAGCTCACCAAGGGAGGGGAACACTGAAGCTTTCTTT	CASSPREGNTEAFF
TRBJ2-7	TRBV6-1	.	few	TGTGCCAGCAGTGAAGACGGCGACTTCCCCTACGAGCAGTACTTC	CASSEDGDFPYEQYF
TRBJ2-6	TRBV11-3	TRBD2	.	TGTGCCAGCAGCTTGAGGGGACTAGCGGGAGCAGGGGCCAACGTCCTGACTTTC	CASSLRGLAGAGANVLTF
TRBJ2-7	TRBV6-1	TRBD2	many	TGTGCCAGCAGTGAAGCGGCACTAGCGGGGGGTGCCTACGAGCAGTACTTC	CASSEAALAGGAYEQYF
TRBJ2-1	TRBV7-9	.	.	TGTGCCAGCAGCTCAGTCGGCGGGACCAACAATGAGCAGTTCTTC	CASSSVGGTNNEQFF
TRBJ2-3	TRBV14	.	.	TGTGCCAGCAGCCACATGCGGACAGCTAGCACAGATACGCAGTATTTT	CASSHMRTASTDTQYF
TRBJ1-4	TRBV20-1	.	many	TGCAGTGCTAGAGAGGGACCGCCACAATCTAAACTGTTTTTT	CSAREGPPQSKLFF
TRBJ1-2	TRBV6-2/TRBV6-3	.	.	TGTGCCAGCAGTTCCGTGGGGGCTAACTATGGCTACACCTTC	CASSSVGANYGYTF
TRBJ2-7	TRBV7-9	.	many	TGTGCCAGCAGCCCGCCGACAGAGTGGTACGAGCAGTACTTC	CASSPPTEWYEQYF
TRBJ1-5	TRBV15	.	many	TGTGCCACCAGCAGCGGCCGGGTCTTCGGGCAGCCCCAGCATTTT	CATSSGRVFGQPQHF
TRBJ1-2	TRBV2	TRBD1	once	TGTGCCAGCAGTGAAATGGACAGGATCCACTACACCTTC	CASSEMDRIHYTF
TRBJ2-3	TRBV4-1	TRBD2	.	TGCGCCAGCAGCCAGGACGGACTAGCGGGAACAGATACGCAGTATTTT	CASSQDGLAGTDTQYF
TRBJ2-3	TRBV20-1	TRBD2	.	TGCAGTAGACTAGCGGGAGTGTCAGATACGCAGTATTTT	CSRLAGVSDTQYF
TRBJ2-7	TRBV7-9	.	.	TGTGCCAGCAGCTTAGATCTTTGGGGCGAGCAGTACTTC	CASSLDLWGEQYF
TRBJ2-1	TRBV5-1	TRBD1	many	TGCGCCAGCAGCTTGGACCCAGGGGGCAATGAGCAGTTCTTC	CASSLDPGGNEQFF
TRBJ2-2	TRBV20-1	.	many	TGCAGTGCTAACGTGGCGAACACCGGGGAGCTGTTTTTT	CSANVANTGELFF
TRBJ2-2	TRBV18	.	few	TGTGCCAGCTCACCAATACAGAGGAACACCGGGGAGCTGTTTTTT	CASSPIQRNTGELFF
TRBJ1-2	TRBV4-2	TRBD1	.	TGTGCCAGCAGCCAAAACGCCGGGACAGGGAAGAAGGGCTACACCTTC	CASSQNAGTGKKGYTF
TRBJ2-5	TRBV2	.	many	TGTGCCAGCAGTTTACAGGGTACGGAGACCCAGTACTTC	CASSLQGTETQYF
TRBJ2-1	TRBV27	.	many	TGTGCCAGCAAGGGGGTAGCGGACACGAGGGAGCAGTTCTTC	CASKGVADTREQFF
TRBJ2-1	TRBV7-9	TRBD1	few	TGTGCCAGCAGCCGAGACAGGGTCCGATACAATGAGCAGTTCTTC	CASSRDRVRYNEQFF
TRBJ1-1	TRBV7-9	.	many	TGTGCCAGCAGCTTCTTGAGGGGGAACACTGAAGCTTTCTTT	CASSFLRGNTEAFF
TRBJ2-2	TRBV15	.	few	TGTGCCACCAGCAGAGATTCGCCAGGGGCGTTAGCAGGCACCGGGGAGCTGTTTTTT	CATSRDSPGALAGTGELFF
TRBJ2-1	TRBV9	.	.	TGTGCCAGCAGCGTAGCTTTAAACAATGAGCAGTTCTTC	CASSVALNNEQFF
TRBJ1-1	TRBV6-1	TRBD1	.	TGTGCCAGCCATACAGGGGTTAACACTGAAGCTTTCTTT	CASHTGVNTEAFF
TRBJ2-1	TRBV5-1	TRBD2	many	TGCGCCAGCAGCTTCGGCGGGAGAGACAATGAGCAGTTCTTC	CASSFGGRDNEQFF
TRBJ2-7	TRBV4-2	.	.	TGTGCCAGCAGCCCCTACCATTCGGACGGCTTTTTCGGCGAGCAGTACTTC	CASSPYHSDGFFGEQYF
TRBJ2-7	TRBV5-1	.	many	TGCGCCAGCAGCTTGGAGAGGCGGGTCGCCGGGGAGCAGTACTTC	CASSLERRVAGEQYF
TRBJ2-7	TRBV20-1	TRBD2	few	TGCAGTGCTGGAGACCCTAGCGGGGTGTCCTACGAGCAGTACTTC	CSAGDPSGVSYEQYF
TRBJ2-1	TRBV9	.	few	TGTGCCAGCAGCGTACCGGCTCTGGGCGAGGGAGGCTACAATGAGCAGTTCTTC	CASSVPALGEGGYNEQFF
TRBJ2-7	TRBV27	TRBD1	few	TGTGCCAGCAGTTCCCCGCGGGACAGGGTAACCTACGAGCAGTACTTC	CASSSPRDRVTYEQYF
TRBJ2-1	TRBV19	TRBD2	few	TGTGCCAGTAGTATGGGACTAAATGAGCAGTTCTTC	CASSMGLNEQFF
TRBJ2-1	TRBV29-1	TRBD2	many	TGCAGCGTTGGGGCCGACGGGAGGGCCAATGAGCAGTTCTTC	CSVGADGRANEQFF
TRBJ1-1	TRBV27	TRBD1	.	TGTGCCAGCAGGCCGGGACAGGGGAGGCCTGAAGCTTTCTTT	CASRPGQGRPEAFF
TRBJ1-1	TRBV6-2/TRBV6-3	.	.	TGTGCCAGCAGTTACCAGAGATACACTGACGCTTTCTTT	CASSYQRYTDAFF
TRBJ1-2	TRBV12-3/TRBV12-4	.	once	TGTGCCAGCAGTTTCGGTCTCGGCGGCTACACCTTC	CASSFGLGGYTF
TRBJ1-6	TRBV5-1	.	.	TGCGCCAGCAGTCACGGGACGGGTAATTCACCCCTCCACTTT	CASSHGTGNSPLHF
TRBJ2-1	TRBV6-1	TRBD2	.	TGTGCCAGCAGTTCTGATCGGACTAGCACGTTACACAATGAGCAGTTCTTC	CASSSDRTSTLHNEQFF
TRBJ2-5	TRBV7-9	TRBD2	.	TGTGCCAGCAACCCTAGCGGACAAGAGACCCAGTACTTC	CASNPSGQETQYF
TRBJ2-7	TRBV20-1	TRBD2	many	TGCAGTGCTACGCTAGCGGGAGGGCCGAGCTACGAGCAGTACTTC	CSATLAGGPSYEQYF
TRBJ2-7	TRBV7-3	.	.	TGTGCCAGCAGCTTAACGGCGGCAAGGGCAGACGAGCAGTACTTC	CASSLTAARADEQYF
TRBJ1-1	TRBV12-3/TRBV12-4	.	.	TGTGCCAGCAGTTACCCTCTACAGGGTTTCGCAGTCACTGAAGCTTTCTTT	CASSYPLQGFAVTEAFF
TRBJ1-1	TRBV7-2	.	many	TGTGCCAGCAGCTTACACCTTGGGCTTCGGGCTGAAGCTTTCTTT	CASSLHLGLRAEAFF